Each of the 20 T cell receptor beta chains below was sequenced from the same sample in a study of regulatory T cells in long-lasting Graves disease. According to the study, TCR beta libraries were built with iRepertoire HTBI primers and CDR3-region Arm-PCR. TCRdb recomputed calls from the multiplex PCR reads with MiXCR, one row per CDR3 protein. The table lists 500,000 or so distinct CDR3 sequences, 15% to 20% of them singletons. The time point is: newly diagnosed GD, antithyroid drugs for less than 3 months. TCR sequences were obtained from RNA taken from PBMCs. In addition, the sample was reused for a study of T cells in Graves' hyperthyroidism and ophthalmopathy.

Material: peripheral blood mononuclear cells (PBMCs), obtained at new diagnosis, from a patient treated with antithyroid drugs. The source of these receptors is a woman aged 35 to 60 with Graves disease.

This clonotype was found many times. V gene TRBV10-1 combines with J gene TRBJ1-1; the D gene is possibly TRBD1 (6 bases). V shed 0 bases and J shed 1 base, with 9 bases lying between them. This CDR3 contains 15 residues. CDR1 and CDR2 from the germline V gene are WNHNN and SYGVQD (reference sequence). The CDR3 loop reads CASSESTGSNTEAFF. The DNA for the CDR3 is TGCGCCAGCAGTGAGTCGACAGGATCGAACACTGAAGCTTTCTTT.

This clonotype was observed a handful of times. The chain joins TRBV27 to TRBJ1-2; tentative D call: TRBD1 (6 bases). Deletions cut 3 bases from V and 4 bases from J, with 18 bases between. The germline gives CDR1 MNHEY, CDR2 SMNVEV (reference sequence). This CDR3 is built from 16 residues. The CDR3 reads CASSFRPDSSFYGYTF. CDR3 DNA: TGTGCCAGCAGTTTTCGTCCGGACAGCTCTTTCTATGGCTACACCTTC.

This clonotype was found many times. The J gene is TRBJ2-3, the V gene TRBV11-2; 9 nucleotides match TRBD1. Unmatched junction bases numbered 7, after V lost 6 bases and J lost 0 bases. The CDR3 sequence is 16 residues long. Germline CDR1 reads SGHAT; CDR2 reads FQNNGV. Written as DNA, the CDR3 is TGTGCCAGCAGAAAAACCGGGACAGGGAGCACAGATACGCAGTATTTT. This translates into CASRKTGTGSTDTQYF. Using reference TRBV11-2 and TRBJ2-3 for the parts outside the CDR3, the full variable domain is EAGVAQSPRYKIIEKRQSVAFWCNPISGHATLYWYQQILGQGPKLLIQFQNNGVVDDSQLPKDRFSAERLKGVDSTLKIQPAKLEDSAVYLCASRKTGTGSTDTQYFGPGTRLTVL.

A remark on this clonotype: Germline and junction disagree at one end, which may indicate a read error. The chain is built from TRBV5-1 and TRBJ1-5, with a weak D call TRBD1 (6 bases). The CDR3 length is 17 residues. Germline V CDR1 and CDR2: SGHRS, YFSETQ. CDR3 loop: CASSLGRGFRGNQPQHF. CDR3 nucleotides: TGTGCCAGCAGCTTGGGAAGAGGGTTCAGGGGAAATCAGCCCCAGCATTTT.

This clonotype came up a few times. The genes are TRBV20-1 and TRBJ2-7; TRBD2 matches 8 bases. The ends lost 6 bases at V and 4 bases at J; junction bases unmatched: 8. This CDR3 contains 13 residues. CDR1 and CDR2 from the germline V gene are DFQATT and SNEGSKA (reference sequence). The CDR3 sequence is CSADAGTSYEQYF. The CDR3 DNA reads as TGCAGTGCCGACGCCGGGACTAGTTACGAGCAGTACTTC.

This chain links TRBV6-1 with TRBJ2-5; 7 bases line up with TRBD2. Germline V lookup: CDR1 MNHNS, CDR2 SASEGT. The ends lost 8 bases at V and 5 bases at J; junction bases unmatched: 8. This CDR3 is 13 amino acids long. The CDR3 protein is CASSGGYLETQYF. CDR3 nucleotides: TGTGCCAGCTCCGGGGGGTATTTGGAGACCCAGTACTTC.

This clonotype was counted between two and nine times. The chain links TRBV19 to TRBJ1-1; D uncertain. With 5 bases removed from V and 0 bases from J, the gap between germline ends came to 13 bases. The V gene's germline CDR1 is LNHDA and CDR2 SQIVND (reference sequence). The CDR3 has 15 residues. This CDR3 reads CASSPVVVLNTEAFF. Written as DNA, the CDR3 is TGTGCCAGTAGTCCAGTGGTGGTGTTGAACACTGAAGCTTTCTTT.

This clonotype was seen ten or more times. The rearrangement joins TRBV11-2 to TRBJ2-1; TRBD2 might be the D (5 bases). The CDR3 loop spans 15 amino acids. CDR1 is SGHAT and CDR2 is FQNNGV in the germline V gene. Trimming took off 5 bases at V and 4 bases at J, with 15 bases between the two ends. The CDR3 region is CASSQGLAIYNEQFF. In nucleotides, the CDR3 is TGTGCCAGCAGCCAAGGACTCGCAATTTACAATGAGCAGTTCTTC. Using reference TRBV11-2 and TRBJ2-1 for the parts outside the CDR3, the full variable domain is EAGVAQSPRYKIIEKRQSVAFWCNPISGHATLYWYQQILGQGPKLLIQFQNNGVVDDSQLPKDRFSAERLKGVDSTLKIQPAKLEDSAVYLCASSQGLAIYNEQFFGPGTRLTVL.

The rearrangement links TRBV6-2 or TRBV6-3 to TRBJ2-7; no definite D call. The length of the CDR3 is 12 residues. Trimming removed 0 bases from V and 5 bases from J, with 5 bases in between. Germline V CDR1 and CDR2: MNHEY, SVGEGT. CDR3 bases: TGTGCCAGCAGTTACTCGGTAGACGAGCAGTACTTC. As protein: CASSYSVDEQYF.

This clonotype was recorded once. The rearrangement joins TRBV7-9 to TRBJ2-2, with 9 bases fitting TRBD1. V lost 7 bases and J lost 4; bases outside the gene matches: 7. The CDR3 sequence is 15 residues long. Germline V lookup: CDR1 SEHNR, CDR2 FQNEAQ (reference sequence). CDR3 coding DNA: TGTGCCAGCATTCCCGGGACAGGGACCACCGGGGAGCTGTTTTTT. It specifies CASIPGTGTTGELFF.

The chain has TRBV20-1 and TRBJ1-2; TRBD1 matches at 8 bases. Germline V gene sequence: CDR1 DFQATT, CDR2 SNEGSKA (reference sequence). V trimming: 6 bases; J trimming: 7 bases; junction bases outside the gene matches: 10. The CDR3 consists of 13 residues. CDR3 loop: CSALKTGGSGYTF. The CDR3 bases are TGCAGTGCCCTTAAAACAGGGGGAAGTGGCTACACCTTC.

This clonotype was observed many times. The CDR3 region has the DNA TGTGCCAGCAGTTTCCCGGCCCAGGAAAACACAGATACGCAGTATTTT. It yields the protein CASSFPAQENTDTQYF. The rearrangement links TRBV12-3 or TRBV12-4 to TRBJ2-3; D gene uncertain. This CDR3 is built from 16 residues. V lost 3 bases and J 2 bases, leaving 15 bases between the germline ends.

This rearrangement joins TRBV3-1 to TRBJ1-2, with 9 bases identical to TRBD1. J lost 4 bases, V lost 3 bases, and 6 bases had no gene match. The CDR3 spans 15 residues. The germline V gene encodes CDR1 LGHDT and CDR2 YNNKEL (reference sequence). DNA of the CDR3: TGTGCCAGCAGCCAGCCGGGACAGGGAACCTATGGCTACACCTTC. Its protein product is CASSQPGQGTYGYTF. Full variable domain (remainder filled in from reference TRBV3-1 and TRBJ1-2): DTAVSQTPKYLVTQMGNDKSIKCEQNLGHDTMYWYKQDSKKFLKIMFSYNNKELIINETVPNRFSPKSPDKAHLNLHINSLELGDSAVYFCASSQPGQGTYGYTFGSGTRLTVV.

The chain joins TRBV12-3 or TRBV12-4 to TRBJ1-1; D unresolved. The ends were cut back, 1 base at V and 4 bases at J, with 7 bases in the middle. The CDR3 runs to 13 residues. The CDR3: CASSLDTRTEAFF. CDR3 DNA sequence: TGTGCCAGCAGTTTAGATACGCGCACTGAAGCTTTCTTT.

With regard to this clonotype: A much larger clone differs by one base, so this may be a read error. The chain couples TRBV2 to TRBJ2-1; 7 bases map to TRBD2. Unmatched junction bases numbered 18, after V lost 3 bases and J lost 13 bases. The V gene's germline CDR1 is SNHLY and CDR2 FYNNEI. The CDR3 is 16 amino acids. CDR3 sequence (DNA): TGTGCCAGCAGTGATGGGCGGGGGTCATTCCTGAAGACCCAGTTCTTC. It codes for CASSDGRGSFLKTQFF.

The chain combines TRBV6-2 or TRBV6-3 with TRBJ2-5; 11 nucleotides agree with TRBD1. Trimming at V came to 4 bases and at J to 6 bases, leaving 4 bases not matched to a gene. The length of the CDR3 is 14 residues. Looked up from germline, CDR1 is MNHEY and CDR2 is SVGEGT. The CDR3 here is CASSWTGGAKTQYF. CDR3 bases: TGTGCCAGCAGTTGGACAGGGGGCGCGAAGACCCAGTACTTC.

This clonotype has just a few counts. The CDR3 nucleotides are TGCGCCAGCAGCCCTCCCAAAGAGTATGAGCAGTTCTTC. Its translation: CASSPPKEYEQFF. The chain couples TRBV4-1 to TRBJ2-1; D gene uncertain. With 4 bases removed from V and 8 bases from J, the gap between germline ends came to 12 bases. Germline V gene lookup returns CDR1 MGHRA and CDR2 YSYEKL. There are 13 residues in the CDR3.

The V gene is TRBV10-1, the J gene TRBJ2-2; possibly TRBD2 for D (6 bases). Germline V gives CDR1 WNHNN, CDR2 SYGVQD (reference sequence). CDR3 length equals 18 residues. The germline V and J ends were trimmed by 0 bases and 0 bases, with 14 bases remaining between them. The DNA for the CDR3 is TGCGCCAGCAGTGAGTCGAGGAGGGGAATTCCGAACACCGGGGAGCTGTTTTTT. It yields the protein CASSESRRGIPNTGELFF.

The chain joins TRBV10-1 to TRBJ2-4; possibly TRBD2 for D (6 bases). Looked up from germline, CDR1 is WNHNN and CDR2 is SYGVQD (reference sequence). The CDR3 is made up of 13 amino acids. Trimming removed 7 bases at V and 6 bases at J, with 13 bases between. In DNA form, the CDR3 reads TGCGCCAGCATTGGGGGGTCCCCAAACATTCAGTACTTC. As protein: CASIGGSPNIQYF.

This clonotype was picked up a small number of times. The chain carries TRBV27 and TRBJ1-6, with D hard to call. Trimming stripped 3 bases from V and 0 bases from J, with 9 bases between. The CDR3 totals 16 residues. Germline V gene sequence: CDR1 MNHEY, CDR2 SMNVEV (reference sequence). CDR3 bases: TGTGCCAGCAGTTTGAAAGCTAGCTCCTATAATTCACCCCTCCACTTT. Translated: CASSLKASSYNSPLHF.